The clone carrying this TCR beta chain was seen many times. What it binds is unknown. The sample belongs to a study of molecular identifiers for immune sequencing clone quantification. MiXCR was run by TCRdb on the PCR reads, yielding one entry per CDR3 protein. The data show 9,500 to 15,000 distinct CDR3 sequences, about 20% seen once. This CDR3 is 14 amino acids long. Germline loops: CDR1 SGHVS, CDR2 FQNEAQ. The J segment lost 0 bases and the V segment lost 3 bases, leaving 1 base of the junction unmatched. Findings of the study overall: Researchers reportedly could pick up spiked Jurkat TCR RNA from one cell mixed into 1 million or so naive cells. Clones of above 20 RNA copies carried over 98% of effector molecules; in naive cells they carried under 1%.

The sample consisted of naive CD8+ T cells from blood, with Jurkat cell RNA spiked in. Subset given: FACS-sorted CD8+CD4-CCR7+CD45RA+ naive T cells. The receptor comes from a human donor in good health. Some libraries in this study had Jurkat cell RNA spiked in. The J gene is TRBJ2-7, the V gene TRBV7-8; 8 bases line up with TRBD2. The DNA for the CDR3 is TGTGCCAGCAGCTTCAGCGGGAGCTCCTACGAGCAGTACTTC. This translates into CASSFSGSSYEQYF. The full variable domain, its missing parts supplied by reference TRBV7-8 and TRBJ2-7, is GAGVSQSPRYKVAKRGQDVALRCDPISGHVSLFWYQQALGQGPEFLTYFQNEAQLDKSGLPSDRFFAERPEGSVSTLKIQRTQQEDSAVYLCASSFSGSSYEQYFGPGTRLTVT.